Listed below are T cell receptor beta chains from one sample, sequenced in a study of tumor-infiltrating lymphocytes in primary liver carcinoma. TCRdb re-analysed the multiplex PCR reads in MiXCR, keeping a single row per CDR3 protein. Of tens of thousands of distinct CDR3 sequences detected, 60% to 75% appear once; the ten largest clones hold 19%. The specimen was liver tumor tissue from sampling region 1. These receptors came from a man aged 35 to 55 with primary liver carcinoma and hepatitis B virus infection. Both conserved end residues are part of each CDR3. D genes are given only for firm matches. A clone size is listed for some rows: how often the clone was seen (once, few, many), or a class if it is expanded.

V gene: TRBV6-5
D gene: TRBD1
clone size: NA
J gene: TRBJ1-2
CDR3 protein: CASSYNWDRGPTTF
CDR3 DNA: TGTGCCAGCAGTTATAACTGGGATAGGGGGCCTACTACCTTC

V gene: TRBV20-1
D gene: NA
clone size: NA
J gene: TRBJ2-2
CDR3 protein: CSASGTAGEPFF
CDR3 DNA: TGCAGTGCTAGCGGGACCGCCGGGGAGCCGTTTTTT

V gene: TRBV11-2
D gene: NA
clone size: few
J gene: TRBJ2-3
CDR3 protein: CASSFQASGTDTQYF
CDR3 DNA: TGTGCCAGCAGCTTTCAGGCTTCTGGCACAGATACGCAATATTTT

V gene: TRBV6-5
D gene: TRBD2
clone size: NA
J gene: TRBJ2-1
CDR3 protein: CVSTLRLAGGSANEQFF
CDR3 DNA: TGTGTCAGCACTCTGCGACTAGCTGGAGGGTCTGCCAATGAGCAGTTCTTC

V gene: TRBV6-5
D gene: NA
clone size: NA
J gene: TRBJ2-1
CDR3 protein: CASSYSPIAEQFF
CDR3 DNA: TGTGCCAGCAGTTACTCCCCGATAGCTGAGCAGTTCTTC

V gene: TRBV5-6
D gene: TRBD1
clone size: NA
J gene: TRBJ2-1
CDR3 protein: CTSSSRDSPSSYNERFF
CDR3 DNA: TGTACCAGCAGCTCACGGGACAGCCCCAGCTCCTACAATGAGCGGTTCTTC

V gene: TRBV4-1
D gene: TRBD1
clone size: NA
J gene: TRBJ2-5
CDR3 protein: CTSSQDSGGLETQYF
CDR3 DNA: TGCACTAGCAGCCAAGATTCAGGGGGCCTAGAGACCCAGTACTTC

V gene: TRBV28
D gene: NA
clone size: many
J gene: TRBJ2-3
CDR3 protein: CASSPLLHTQYF
CDR3 DNA: TGTGCCAGCAGTCCCCTTTTGCATACGCAGTATTTT

V gene: TRBV5-4
D gene: NA
clone size: NA
J gene: TRBJ2-7
CDR3 protein: CASSLNNYEQYF
CDR3 DNA: TGTGCCAGCAGCTTGAACAACTACGAGCAGTACTTC

V gene: TRBV10-3
D gene: TRBD2
clone size: NA
J gene: TRBJ2-7
CDR3 protein: CAISESSGDSTEQYF
CDR3 DNA: TGCGCCATCAGTGAGTCTAGCGGGGACTCTACCGAACAGTACTTC

V gene: TRBV6-2/TRBV6-3
D gene: NA
clone size: NA
J gene: TRBJ2-5
CDR3 protein: CACSYSGGQDTQYF
CDR3 DNA: TGTGCCTGCAGTTACTCGGGTGGGCAAGATACCCAGTACTTC

V gene: TRBV5-1
D gene: NA
clone size: many
J gene: TRBJ2-5
CDR3 protein: CASSRGLEETQYF
CDR3 DNA: TGCGCCAGCAGCCGCGGACTGGAAGAGACCCAGTACTTC

V gene: TRBV12-3/TRBV12-4
D gene: NA
clone size: many
J gene: TRBJ1-4
CDR3 protein: CAGSLQEFSEKLFF
CDR3 DNA: TGTGCCGGCAGTTTACAGGAGTTTTCGGAAAAACTGTTTTTT

V gene: TRBV10-2
D gene: NA
clone size: few
J gene: TRBJ2-7
CDR3 protein: CASTAPGIYEQYF
CDR3 DNA: TGTGCCAGCACTGCGCCGGGGATCTACGAGCAGTACTTC

V gene: TRBV6-5
D gene: NA
clone size: NA
J gene: TRBJ1-2
CDR3 protein: CASGLLKNYGYAF
CDR3 DNA: TGTGCCAGCGGCCTTCTGAAGAACTATGGCTACGCCTTC

V gene: TRBV11-2
D gene: TRBD1
clone size: NA
J gene: TRBJ2-7
CDR3 protein: CAGSLGQIDHEQYF
CDR3 DNA: TGTGCCGGCAGCTTGGGACAGATAGACCACGAGCAATACTTC

V gene: TRBV5-4
D gene: NA
clone size: NA
J gene: TRBJ2-5
CDR3 protein: CVSSFFHTGEETQYF
CDR3 DNA: TGTGTCAGCAGCTTTTTTCACACGGGAGAAGAGACCCAGTACTTC

V gene: TRBV19
D gene: NA
clone size: NA
J gene: TRBJ2-7
CDR3 protein: CASSWDPKGEQHF
CDR3 DNA: TGTGCCAGTAGTTGGGACCCCAAGGGCGAGCAGCACTTC

V gene: TRBV4-2
D gene: NA
clone size: once
J gene: TRBJ1-1
CDR3 protein: CASSQDSGSVNTETFF
CDR3 DNA: TGTGCCAGCAGCCAAGATTCAGGGAGCGTGAACACTGAAACTTTCTTT

V gene: TRBV12-3/TRBV12-4
D gene: NA
clone size: many
J gene: TRBJ1-5
CDR3 protein: CASSPDTQGPQHF
CDR3 DNA: TGTGCCAGCAGTCCCGACACCCAGGGGCCCCAGCATTTT

V gene: TRBV11-1
D gene: NA
clone size: NA
J gene: TRBJ1-1
CDR3 protein: CASSLARGNTEAFF
CDR3 DNA: TGTGCCAGCAGCTTAGCACGGGGGAACACTGAAGCTTTCTTT

V gene: TRBV11-2
D gene: NA
clone size: once
J gene: TRBJ2-1
CDR3 protein: CARSLTDGAYEQLF
CDR3 DNA: TGTGCCAGAAGCTTAACCGACGGAGCCTACGAGCAGCTCTTC

V gene: TRBV19
D gene: NA
clone size: many
J gene: TRBJ2-5
CDR3 protein: CASSIPGRQETQYF
CDR3 DNA: TGTGCCAGTAGTATCCCGGGTCGACAAGAGACCCAGTACTTC

V gene: TRBV4-2
D gene: NA
clone size: NA
J gene: TRBJ2-3
CDR3 protein: CASSQDLGDTHYF
CDR3 DNA: TGTGCCAGCAGTCAAGACTTGGGAGATACGCATTATTTT

V gene: TRBV29-1
D gene: NA
clone size: NA
J gene: TRBJ2-5
CDR3 protein: CSGGVNGEAQYF
CDR3 DNA: TGCAGCGGCGGGGTCAACGGGGAGGCCCAGTACTTC

V gene: TRBV29-1
D gene: TRBD1
clone size: many
J gene: TRBJ2-7
CDR3 protein: CSVDGQGPYEQYF
CDR3 DNA: TGCAGCGTTGACGGACAGGGCCCCTACGAGCAGTACTTC

V gene: TRBV11-2
D gene: NA
clone size: medium-sized
J gene: TRBJ2-7
CDR3 protein: CASSLAEGLYEQYF
CDR3 DNA: TGTGCCAGCAGCTTAGCTGAAGGCCTATACGAGCAGTACTTC

V gene: TRBV7-8
D gene: NA
clone size: few
J gene: TRBJ2-1
CDR3 protein: CASSGRTGGMNEQFF
CDR3 DNA: TGTGCCAGCAGCGGAAGGACTGGCGGGATGAATGAGCAGTTCTTC

V gene: TRBV11-2
D gene: TRBD2
clone size: NA
J gene: TRBJ2-1
CDR3 protein: CSSSPGGPYNEQLF
CDR3 DNA: TGTAGCAGCAGCCCGGGAGGGCCGTACAATGAGCAGCTCTTC

V gene: TRBV29-1
D gene: TRBD1
clone size: NA
J gene: TRBJ2-7
CDR3 protein: CSIFGQAAYEQYF
CDR3 DNA: TGTAGCATTTTCGGACAGGCCGCCTACGAGCAGTACTTC

V gene: TRBV10-1
D gene: NA
clone size: NA
J gene: TRBJ2-1
CDR3 protein: CASSELGQGNTEQFF
CDR3 DNA: TGCGCCAGCAGTGAGCTCGGGCAGGGGAACACTGAGCAGTTCTTC

V gene: TRBV28
D gene: TRBD1
clone size: NA
J gene: TRBJ2-3
CDR3 protein: CVSSGAGDRGTDRQYF
CDR3 DNA: TGTGTCAGCAGTGGGGCTGGGGACAGGGGCACAGATAGGCAGTATTTT

V gene: TRBV11-2
D gene: NA
clone size: NA
J gene: TRBJ2-7
CDR3 protein: CASSLPVGISCEQYF
CDR3 DNA: TGTGCAAGCAGCCTACCTGTGGGAATATCCTGCGAGCAGTATTTC

V gene: TRBV4-1
D gene: TRBD1
clone size: many
J gene: TRBJ2-7
CDR3 protein: CASSLGQGAPEIPYEQYF
CDR3 DNA: TGCGCCAGCAGCCTTGGACAGGGTGCCCCGGAAATTCCCTACGAGCAGTACTTC

V gene: TRBV12-3/TRBV12-4
D gene: TRBD2
clone size: NA
J gene: TRBJ2-3
CDR3 protein: CASSSLSGSAADKQYF
CDR3 DNA: TGTGCCAGCAGTTCCCTAAGCGGGAGCGCTGCAGATAAGCAGTATTTT

V gene: TRBV6-1
D gene: NA
clone size: NA
J gene: TRBJ2-3
CDR3 protein: CASRRDESTDTQYF
CDR3 DNA: TGTGCCAGCAGGAGGGACGAGAGCACAGACACGCAGTATTTT

V gene: TRBV6-5
D gene: NA
clone size: once
J gene: TRBJ2-1
CDR3 protein: CARRPFPEGSIGFF
CDR3 DNA: TGTGCCAGAAGACCCTTTCCAGAAGGTTCAATTGGGTTCTTC

V gene: TRBV6-5
D gene: TRBD2
clone size: many
J gene: TRBJ2-7
CDR3 protein: CASSYSPSGGKEQYF
CDR3 DNA: TGTGCCAGCAGTTACTCCCCAAGCGGGGGCAAAGAGCAGTACTTC

V gene: TRBV4-2
D gene: TRBD2
clone size: NA
J gene: TRBJ2-3
CDR3 protein: CASSQEAGVSTDTQYF
CDR3 DNA: TGTGCCAGCAGCCAAGAAGCGGGAGTAAGTACAGATACTCAGTATTTC

V gene: TRBV20-1
D gene: NA
clone size: NA
J gene: TRBJ2-5
CDR3 protein: CSAWSPGPQRGETQYF
CDR3 DNA: TGCAGTGCTTGGTCACCGGGACCCCAACGGGGAGAGACCCAGTACTTC

V gene: TRBV20-1
D gene: TRBD2
clone size: many
J gene: TRBJ2-7
CDR3 protein: CSARTGLGSSYEQYF
CDR3 DNA: TGCAGTGCTAGGACGGGACTAGGGTCCTCCTACGAGCAGTACTTC

V gene: TRBV18
D gene: TRBD1
clone size: few
J gene: TRBJ2-3
CDR3 protein: CASSRRQGASTDTQYF
CDR3 DNA: TGTGCCAGCTCACGCCGACAGGGGGCAAGCACAGATACGCAGTATTTT

V gene: TRBV28
D gene: NA
clone size: NA
J gene: TRBJ2-7
CDR3 protein: CASSLLMGRSYEQYF
CDR3 DNA: TGCGCCAGCAGTTTATTAATGGGCAGATCCTACGAGCAGTACTTC

V gene: TRBV28
D gene: NA
clone size: NA
J gene: TRBJ2-1
CDR3 protein: CASMSEQYDEHFF
CDR3 DNA: TGTGCCAGCATGTCGGAGCAGTACGATGAGCACTTCTTC

V gene: TRBV4-1
D gene: TRBD2
clone size: NA
J gene: TRBJ2-1
CDR3 protein: CARSQAGGYNEQSF
CDR3 DNA: TGCGCCCGCAGTCAGGCGGGAGGGTACAATGAGCAGTCCTTC

V gene: TRBV11-2
D gene: TRBD2
clone size: medium-sized
J gene: TRBJ2-5
CDR3 protein: CASSFGTSGRETQYF
CDR3 DNA: TGTGCCAGCAGCTTCGGGACTAGCGGGAGAGAGACCCAGTACTTC

V gene: TRBV6-2/TRBV6-3
D gene: NA
clone size: once
J gene: TRBJ1-1
CDR3 protein: CASKPELDNEAFF
CDR3 DNA: TGTGCTAGCAAGCCGGAATTGGACAATGAAGCTTTCTTT

V gene: TRBV4-1
D gene: NA
clone size: NA
J gene: TRBJ2-7
CDR3 protein: CANRPRPSSYEQYF
CDR3 DNA: TGCGCCAACAGACCTCGGCCGAGCTCCTACGAGCAGTACTTC

V gene: TRBV5-4
D gene: TRBD2
clone size: NA
J gene: TRBJ2-3
CDR3 protein: CASSSPGLAVGDTQYF
CDR3 DNA: TGTGCCAGCAGCTCCCCGGGACTAGCCGTAGGAGATACGCAGTATTTT

V gene: TRBV6-1
D gene: NA
clone size: NA
J gene: TRBJ2-3
CDR3 protein: CASSVTGSVTDTQYF
CDR3 DNA: TGTGCCAGTAGTGTCACAGGGTCCGTCACAGATACGCAGTATTTT

V gene: TRBV10-2
D gene: NA
clone size: many
J gene: TRBJ2-3
CDR3 protein: CATSPGLPLADTQYF
CDR3 DNA: TGCGCCACTTCACCTGGACTTCCGTTGGCAGATACGCAGTATTTT